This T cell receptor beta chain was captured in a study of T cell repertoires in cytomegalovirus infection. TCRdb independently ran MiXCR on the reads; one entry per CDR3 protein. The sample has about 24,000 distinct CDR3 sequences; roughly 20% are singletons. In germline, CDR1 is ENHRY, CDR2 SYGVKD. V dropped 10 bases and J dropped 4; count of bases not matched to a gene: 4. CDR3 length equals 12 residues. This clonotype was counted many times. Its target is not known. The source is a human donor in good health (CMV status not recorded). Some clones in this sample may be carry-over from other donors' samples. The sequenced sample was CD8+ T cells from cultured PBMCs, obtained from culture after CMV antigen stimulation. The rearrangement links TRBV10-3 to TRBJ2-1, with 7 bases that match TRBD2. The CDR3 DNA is TGTGCCACCGGACTAGATTACAATGAGCAGTTCTTC. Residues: CATGLDYNEQFF.